This section outlines one T cell receptor (beta chain) sequence together with its context. The antigen this receptor binds is unknown. Per-base qualities were not stored, and no clone one base away is much larger. This sample was taken from a study of blood T cell repertoires in COVID-19 (dated by TCRdb to the early 2020s). Broadly, across the study: Samples covering the acute and convalescent phases of COVID-19 were provided by collaborators in the United States, Italy and Spain. The repertoires were made available in a free public database intended to serve as a resource for research on the immune response to SARS-CoV-2. The dataset comprised deeply sampled blood TCRbeta repertoires from subjects exposed to, actively infected with, or recovered from COVID-19. Where HLA class I and class II types were available, the types were taken from metadata supplied by the sample provider, not from assay-based typing. Samples came from the ongoing ImmuneRACE study (first 160 participants) plus 1,254 subjects from 6 global collaborators. The sample metadata nearly always contained a de-identified subject ID, COVID-19 status, age in years and sex. The material from the prospective study consisted of cDNA or gDNA derived from T cells, B-cell-depleted T cells, or PBMCs. Broader findings and caveats from the paper: The amount of clinical and demographic metadata varied by source and participant and was provided uncurated.

The collaborating institutions used their own protocols to collect whole blood in K2EDTA tubes. For TCRbeta analysis, collaborators shipped samples as frozen whole blood, isolated PBMCs, or DNA extracted from either of those sample types. The junction shows trimming of 5 bases on V and 2 bases on J, plus 15 bases between the germline ends. Spanning cysteine to phenylalanine, the CDR3 consists of 15 amino acids. The kept DNA is CDR3 alone, 45 bases in frame from the first base. For CDR1 and CDR2, the germline V gene lists SNHLY and FYNNEI. TCRbeta CDR3 regions were amplified from genomic DNA using the immunoSEQ Assay, a bias-controlled multiplex PCR. In the original analysis: Nucleated cell counts per sample were estimated from amplification of reference gene primers within the assay. Sequence reads were collapsed and filtered to measure the absolute abundance of every unique TCRbeta CDR3 rearrangement. For each sample, productive Simpson clonality was calculated as the square root of Simpson's diversity index over productive rearrangements. Sourced from immuneACCESS, this table was stored by TCRdb with only in-frame sequences that have V and J called. A share of the clones is absent; for the studies checked, an unresolved V gene accounts for under half, and the remainder has no known explanation. The D gene and trimming were derived from the DNA, and the V and J assignments and clone size from that table. This sample comprises fewer than 85,000 clones, approximately 89% of them detected only once. The ten largest clones add up to under 6.5% of the sample.

This receptor was obtained from a man aged 45-65 years with active COVID-19. The chain is assembled from TRBV2 and TRBJ2-5; a weak D assignment points to TRBD1 (6 bases agree). Sequencing was performed on peripheral blood. The CDR3 reads CASSTQGFLQETQYF. The nucleotide sequence is given as TGTGCCAGCAGTACCCAGGGGTTTCTGCAAGAGACCCAGTACTTC.